Listed here are 16 T cell receptor beta chains from one sample, sequenced in a study of CD8+ T cells in alopecia areata. RNA extraction was followed by reverse transcription into cDNA, which acted as the sequencing template. The repertoire was sequenced with immunoSEQ multiplex PCR; TCRdb's copy has only in-frame clones and lacks some. Of 150,000 to 200,000 clones listed, just under 65% are singletons. Treatment in this sample: oral pan-JAK inhibitor, 5-10 mg twice daily. The sample in question was CD4+ T cells sorted from blood, obtained at roughly week 49, from a patient treated with tofacitinib. The receptor source for this set is a human donor with alopecia areata.

This chain links TRBV7-2 with TRBJ1-1; 7 bases align to TRBD1. The CDR3 is 13 amino acids. The V and J ends lost 5 bases and 7 bases, in that order; junction bases with no gene match: 7. Germline V gives CDR1 SGHTA, CDR2 FQGNSA. The CDR3 protein is CASSRQGIDEAFF. In nucleotides, the CDR3 is TGTGCCAGCAGCCGACAGGGAATCGATGAAGCTTTCTTT.

V usage is TRBV5-1 and J usage is TRBJ1-1; possible D gene TRBD1, 6 bases. The CDR3 length is 14 residues. In germline, CDR1 is SGHRS, CDR2 YFSETQ. Trimming left V 4 bases short and J 4 bases short, with 14 bases between. The chain's CDR3 is CASSLQGGGTEAFF. The DNA for the CDR3 is TGCGCCAGCAGCCTACAGGGCGGGGGCACTGAAGCTTTCTTT.

This chain uses TRBV30 with TRBJ1-2; the D gene is possibly TRBD1 (5 bases). From germline, CDR1 is GTSNPN and CDR2 SVGIG (reference sequence). V was pared by 4 bases and J by 0 bases, with 15 bases between. This CDR3 is 15 amino acids long. CDR3 sequence reads: CAWTGTGDPNYGYTF. The CDR3, as DNA: TGTGCCTGGACCGGGACCGGGGACCCTAACTATGGCTACACCTTC.

This clone showed up just a few times. This chain links TRBV19 with TRBJ2-3; D unresolved. CDR3 size: 15 residues. Germline V gene data show CDR1 as LNHDA and CDR2 as SQIVND (reference sequence). The V end lost 3 bases, the J end lost 2 bases, and 12 bases lay between the germline ends. This CDR3 is CASSISDEPTDTQYF. Here the CDR3 DNA reads TGTGCCAGTAGTATCTCGGACGAACCCACAGATACGCAGTATTTT.

This clone has just a few counts. The gene calls are TRBV15 and TRBJ1-6, with D tentatively TRBD1 (5 bases). Germline CDR1 and CDR2: LNHNV and YYDKDF (reference sequence). CDR3 size: 12 residues. Trimming shortened V by 0 bases and J by 19 bases, and 13 bases separated the two germline ends. CDR3 bases: TGTGCCACCAGCAGAGATCGCGGGGCCCGTCACTTT. It is translated as CATSRDRGARHF.

The chain joins TRBV30 to TRBJ2-1; D is unclear. The CDR3 is 12 amino acids. Germline V lookup: CDR1 GTSNPN, CDR2 SVGIG (reference sequence). Trimming removed 5 bases from V and 0 bases from J, with 5 bases in between. CDR3 loop: CAWGDSYNEQFF. The CDR3 coding sequence is TGTGCCTGGGGGGACTCCTACAATGAGCAGTTCTTC.

J is TRBJ2-1 and V is TRBV14, with TRBD2 matching over 8 bases. After removal of 3 bases from V and 9 bases from J, the junction contained 10 bases not matched to a gene. Germline V gives CDR1 SGHDN, CDR2 FVKESK. This CDR3 has 15 residues. The DNA for the CDR3 is TGTGCCAGCAGCCAGCCCGGGACTAGTCTTGGTGAGCAGTTCTTC. Protein sequence: CASSQPGTSLGEQFF.

This chain connects TRBV30 to TRBJ1-5; weak D call: TRBD1 (6 bases). The CDR3 sequence is 17 residues long. The V end was cut by 1 base, the J end by 3 bases, with 19 bases between. Germline CDR1 GTSNPN, CDR2 SVGIG (reference sequence). CDR3: CAWSAGHLMGDNQPQHF. CDR3 coding DNA: TGTGCCTGGAGTGCGGGACACTTAATGGGGGACAATCAGCCCCAGCATTTT. Drawing the rest from reference TRBV30 and TRBJ1-5, the complete variable domain is SQTIHQWPATLVQPVGSPLSLECTVEGTSNPNLYWYRQAAGRGLQLLFYSVGIGQISSEVPQNLSASRPQDRQFILSSKKLLLSDSGFYLCAWSAGHLMGDNQPQHFGDGTRLSIL.

J is TRBJ2-7 and V is TRBV25-1; D is ambiguous. V was clipped by 3 bases and J by 3 bases, with 9 bases between them. CDR3 length equals 13 residues. CDR1 is MGHDK and CDR2 is SYGVNS in the germline V gene. The CDR3 sequence: CASSDRSSYEQYF. Written as DNA, the CDR3 is TGTGCCAGCAGTGACAGGTCGAGCTACGAGCAGTACTTC.

The chain is built from TRBV11-3 and TRBJ2-3; 9 nucleotides match TRBD2. The CDR3 covers 17 residues. The V gene end was trimmed by 5 bases and the J gene end by 6 bases; junction bases not matched to a gene: 15. Per germline, CDR1 SGHNT and CDR2 YENEEA. CDR3 sequence (DNA): TGTGCCAGCAGCATCATGACTAGCGGACACGGGGGGGATACGCAGTATTTT. Its translation is CASSIMTSGHGGDTQYF. Variable domain in full (rest from reference TRBV11-3 and TRBJ2-3): EAGVVQSPRYKIIEKKQPVAFWCNPISGHNTLYWYLQNLGQGPELLIRYENEEAVDDSQLPKDRFSAERLKGVDSTLKIQPAELGDSAVYLCASSIMTSGHGGDTQYFGPGTRLTVL.

The chain has TRBV9 and TRBJ1-2; D might be TRBD1 (6 bases). The CDR3 spans 15 residues. Germline values: CDR1 SGDLS, CDR2 YYNGEE. Trimming pared 3 bases from V and 4 bases from J, leaving 16 bases between. DNA for the CDR3: TGTGCCAGCAGCGGAGACTTACAGGGATCCTATGGCTACACCTTC. Translating it yields CASSGDLQGSYGYTF.

This clone showed up just a few times. The J gene is TRBJ1-2, the V gene TRBV29-1, with D perhaps matching TRBD1 (6 bases). The CDR3 spans 12 residues. Per the germline V gene, CDR1 is SQVTM and CDR2 is ANQGSEA. The V gene lost 3 bases and the J gene lost 4 bases, with 9 bases spanning the gap. In DNA form, the CDR3 reads TGCAGCGTTGATGGGACACTCTATGGCTACACCTTC. Translated, it gives CSVDGTLYGYTF.

The genes are TRBV23-1 and TRBJ1-5; a weak D match, TRBD1 (5 bases). TRBV23-1 is classed as an ORF, of uncertain function. The CDR3 consists of 17 residues. Trimming cost V 5 bases and J 2 bases, with 19 bases left between them. For the CDR3, the DNA is TGCGCCAGCAGTGATAGCCGGGGCGTCCGAGGCAATCAGCCCCAGCATTTT. Translation: CASSDSRGVRGNQPQHF.

This clone was counted a few times. The chain combines TRBV7-2 with TRBJ2-7; maybe TRBD1 (6 bases). The V end lost 1 base, the J end lost 1 base, and 8 bases lay between the germline ends. The CDR3 spans 14 residues. Germline lookup yields CDR1 SGHTA and CDR2 FQGNSA. In DNA form, the CDR3 reads TGTGCCAGCAGCTTAGGCGGACAGTCCTACGAGCAGTACTTC. Translation gives CASSLGGQSYEQYF.

The chain combines TRBV7-2 with TRBJ2-4; maybe TRBD2 (6 bases). Germline V gene lookup returns CDR1 SGHTA and CDR2 FQGNSA. The CDR3 has 14 residues. V lost 5 bases, J lost 9 bases, and 17 bases lay in between. CDR3 residues: CASSPRVGEAIQYF. CDR3 nucleotide sequence: TGTGCCAGCAGCCCCCGTGTAGGGGAGGCCATTCAGTACTTC.

The V call is TRBV7-2, the J call TRBJ2-5; 9 bases align to TRBD2. The CDR3 consists of 19 residues. Germline V gene data show CDR1 as SGHTA and CDR2 as FQGNSA. Trimming at V came to 6 bases and at J to 0 bases, leaving 17 bases not matched to a gene. The CDR3 region is CASSRHGSSGASYQETQYF. Written as DNA, the CDR3 is TGTGCCAGCAGTCGACATGGATCTAGCGGGGCATCGTACCAAGAGACCCAGTACTTC.